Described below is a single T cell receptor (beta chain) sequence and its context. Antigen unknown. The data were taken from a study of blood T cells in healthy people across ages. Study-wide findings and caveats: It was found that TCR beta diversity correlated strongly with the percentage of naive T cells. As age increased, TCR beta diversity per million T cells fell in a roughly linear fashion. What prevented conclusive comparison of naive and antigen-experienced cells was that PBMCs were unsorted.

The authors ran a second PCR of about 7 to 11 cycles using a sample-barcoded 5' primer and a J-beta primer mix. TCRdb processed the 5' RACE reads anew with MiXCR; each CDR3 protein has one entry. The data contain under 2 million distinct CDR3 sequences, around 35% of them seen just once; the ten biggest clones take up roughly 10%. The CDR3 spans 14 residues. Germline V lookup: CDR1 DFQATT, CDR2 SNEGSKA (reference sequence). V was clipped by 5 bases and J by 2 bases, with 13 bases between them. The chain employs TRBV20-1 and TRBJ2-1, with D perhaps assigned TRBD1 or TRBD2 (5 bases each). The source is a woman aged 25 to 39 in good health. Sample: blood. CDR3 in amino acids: CSAPGTVTYNEQFF. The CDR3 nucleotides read TGCAGTGCTCCCGGGACGGTGACCTACAATGAGCAGTTCTTC.